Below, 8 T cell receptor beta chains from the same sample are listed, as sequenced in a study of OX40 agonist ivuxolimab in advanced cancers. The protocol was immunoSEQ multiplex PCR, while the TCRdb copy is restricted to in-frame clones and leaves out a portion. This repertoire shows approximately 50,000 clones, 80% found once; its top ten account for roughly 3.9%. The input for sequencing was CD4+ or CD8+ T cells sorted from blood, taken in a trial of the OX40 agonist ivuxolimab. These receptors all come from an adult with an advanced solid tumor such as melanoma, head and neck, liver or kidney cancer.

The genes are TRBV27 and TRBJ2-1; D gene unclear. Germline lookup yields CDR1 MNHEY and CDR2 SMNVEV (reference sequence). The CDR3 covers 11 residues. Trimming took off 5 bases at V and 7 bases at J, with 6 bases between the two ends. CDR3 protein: CASSERNEQFF. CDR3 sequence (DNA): TGTGCCAGCAGTGAGCGAAATGAGCAGTTCTTC.

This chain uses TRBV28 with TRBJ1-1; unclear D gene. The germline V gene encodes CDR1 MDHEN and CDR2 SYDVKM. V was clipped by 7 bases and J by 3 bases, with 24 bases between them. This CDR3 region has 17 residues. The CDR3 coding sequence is TGTGCCAGCACTCCTTGGGGTCTCAGGAGGGAGGACACTGAAGCTTTCTTT. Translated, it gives CASTPWGLRREDTEAFF.

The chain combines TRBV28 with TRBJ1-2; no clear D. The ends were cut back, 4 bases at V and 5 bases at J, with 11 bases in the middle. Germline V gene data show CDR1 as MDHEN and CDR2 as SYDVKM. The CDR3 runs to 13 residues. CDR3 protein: CASSSPGGYGYTF. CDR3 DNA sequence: TGTGCCAGCAGTTCCCCTGGAGGGTATGGCTACACCTTC.

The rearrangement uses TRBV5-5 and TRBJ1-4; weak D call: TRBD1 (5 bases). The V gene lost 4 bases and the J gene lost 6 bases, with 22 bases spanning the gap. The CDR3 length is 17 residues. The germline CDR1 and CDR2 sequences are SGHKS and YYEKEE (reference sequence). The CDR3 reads CASSPRGENRLDEKLFF. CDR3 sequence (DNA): TGTGCCAGCAGCCCGCGGGGGGAAAATCGACTAGATGAAAAACTGTTTTTT.

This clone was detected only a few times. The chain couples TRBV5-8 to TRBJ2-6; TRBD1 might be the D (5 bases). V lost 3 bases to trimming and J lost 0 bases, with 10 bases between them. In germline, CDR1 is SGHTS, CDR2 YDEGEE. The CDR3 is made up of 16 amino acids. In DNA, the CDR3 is TGTGCCAGCAGCTCCTACAGGAGCTCTGGGGCCAACGTCCTGACTTTC. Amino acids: CASSSYRSSGANVLTF. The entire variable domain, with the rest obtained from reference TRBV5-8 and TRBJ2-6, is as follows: EAGVTQSPTHLIKTRGQQATLRCSPISGHTSVYWYQQALGLGLQFLLWYDEGEERNRGNFPPRFSGRQFPNYSSELNVNALELEDSALYLCASSSYRSSGANVLTFGAGSRLTVL.

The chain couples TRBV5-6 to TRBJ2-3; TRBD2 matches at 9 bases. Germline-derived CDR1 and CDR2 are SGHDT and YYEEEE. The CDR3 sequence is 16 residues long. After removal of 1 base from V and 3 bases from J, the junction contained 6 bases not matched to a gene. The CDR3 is CASSLLAGRTTDTQYF. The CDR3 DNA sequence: TGTGCCAGCAGCTTGCTAGCGGGACGAACGACAGATACGCAGTATTTT.

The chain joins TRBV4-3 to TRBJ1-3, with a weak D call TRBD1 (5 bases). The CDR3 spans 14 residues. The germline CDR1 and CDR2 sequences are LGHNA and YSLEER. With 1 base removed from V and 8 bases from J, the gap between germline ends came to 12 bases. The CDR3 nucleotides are TGCGCCAGCAGCCAAGTTGGAGGGGCACACACCATATATTTT. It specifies CASSQVGGAHTIYF.

For the CDR3, the DNA is TGTGCCAGCAATTGGGGCCCCAATCAGCCCCAGCATTTT. It codes for CASNWGPNQPQHF. V is TRBV28 and J is TRBJ1-5, with TRBD1 as a possible D gene (5 bases). This CDR3 has 13 residues. Germline CDR1 reads MDHEN; CDR2 reads SYDVKM. Trimming took 7 bases from V and 3 from J, leaving 10 bases between them.